The 5 T cell receptor beta chains listed next were all sequenced from one sample in a study of T-cell reconstitution after alpha-beta-depleted transplantation in children. Unique molecular identifiers were used in preparing the TCRbeta library. TCRdb independently ran MiXCR on the PCR reads; one entry per CDR3 protein. Of some 830,000 distinct CDR3 sequences in the sample, roughly 15% were seen once. Sequencing used PBMCs, mostly from graft donor cells, obtained 360 days after TCRalphabeta/CD19-depleted stem cell transplant. The receptor source for this set is a male patient younger than 18 who had a stem cell transplant for acute lymphoblastic leukemia, so the T cells may come from the graft donor.

This clonotype was seen ten or more times. The chain uses TRBV18 and TRBJ1-1; D is unresolved. V was pared by 3 bases and J by 4 bases, with 24 bases between. The CDR3 extends over 18 amino acids. The germline V gene has CDR1 KGHSH and CDR2 LQKENI. CDR3 sequence: CASSPGPPPLSTVTEAFF. The DNA for the CDR3 is TGTGCCAGCTCACCCGGACCTCCACCACTTAGTACAGTCACTGAAGCTTTCTTT.

The genes are TRBV28 and TRBJ1-2; the D is unclear. Deletions cut 6 bases from V and 5 bases from J, with 13 bases between. The CDR3 extends over 13 amino acids. The V gene's germline CDR1 is MDHEN and CDR2 SYDVKM. The CDR3 region has the DNA TGTGCCAGCAGGCGGGATTTCCCATATGGCTACACCTTC. Encoded protein: CASRRDFPYGYTF.

This chain joins TRBV5-1 and TRBJ2-7, with a tentative D call TRBD2 (5 bases). The CDR3 runs 14 residues. The V end lost 0 bases, the J end lost 2 bases, and 9 bases lay between the germline ends. Looked up from germline, CDR1 is SGHRS and CDR2 is YFSETQ. The CDR3 loop reads CASSLAEGTYEQYF. CDR3 DNA: TGCGCCAGCAGCTTGGCCGAGGGCACCTACGAGCAGTACTTC.

The CDR3 here is CASSLPWTGELFF. Here the CDR3 DNA reads TGCGCCAGCAGCTTGCCTTGGACCGGGGAGCTGTTTTTT. The chain joins TRBV5-1 to TRBJ2-2, with no clear D. V was trimmed by 1 base and J by 5 bases, leaving 6 bases between them. This CDR3 is 13 amino acids long. CDR1 and CDR2 (germline): SGHRS, YFSETQ.

This clonotype has just a few counts. The chain is built from TRBV7-9 and TRBJ1-3; weak D call: TRBD1 (6 bases). The CDR3 is 15 residues long. CDR1 is SEHNR, CDR2 FQNEAQ, per germline (reference sequence). V shed 0 bases and J shed 4 bases, with 10 bases lying between them. CDR3 DNA sequence: TGTGCCAGCAGCTTAGCGTTGGGACACGGAAACACCATATATTTT. It translates to CASSLALGHGNTIYF.